The 26 T cell receptor beta chains listed next were all sequenced from one sample in a study of cytomegalovirus exposure and HLA in healthy donors. PCR primers comprised 60 Vbeta and 13 Jbeta primers. Measured with immunoSEQ multiplex PCR; TCRdb has only the in-frame clones, and not every one. The listing contains around 140,000 clones. The sample consisted of PBMCs. The receptors derive from a woman in her forties or fifties in good health and CMV-seronegative.

V usage is TRBV18 and J usage is TRBJ2-1; 9 nucleotides line up with TRBD1. Germline loops: CDR1 KGHSH, CDR2 LQKENI. V trimming: 3 bases; J trimming: 5 bases; junction bases outside the gene matches: 5. The CDR3 sequence is 15 residues long. CDR3 coding DNA: TGTGCCAGCTCACCCAGAGACAGGGGGGACAATGAGCAGTTCTTC. Translation: CASSPRDRGDNEQFF.

CDR3 in amino acids: CASSLATHPANYGYTF. The CDR3 DNA is TGTGCCAGCAGCTTAGCAACGCACCCAGCTAACTATGGCTACACCTTC. The chain has TRBV7-8 and TRBJ1-2; D gene ambiguous. CDR1 and CDR2 from the germline V gene are SGHVS and FQNEAQ. This CDR3 is 16 amino acids long. Trimming removed 0 bases at V and 0 bases at J, with 11 bases between.

The rearrangement joins TRBV2 to TRBJ2-1, with 11 positions matching TRBD1. V shed 5 bases, J shed 3 bases, and the junction held 21 bases outside the gene matches. CDR3 length equals 21 residues. CDR1 and CDR2 (germline): SNHLY, FYNNEI. In nucleotides, the CDR3 is TGTGCCAGCAGTCCCCCCGGGACAGGGGGGATGGACGTGTCTTACTACAATGAGCAGTTCTTC. Its translation is CASSPPGTGGMDVSYYNEQFF.

The gene calls are TRBV10-1 and TRBJ2-1; 10 nucleotides line up with TRBD1. The CDR3 extends over 18 amino acids. Trimming at V came to 6 bases and at J to 7 bases, leaving 18 bases not matched to a gene. Germline CDR1 WNHNN, CDR2 SYGVQD (reference sequence). In DNA, the CDR3 is TGCGCCAGCAGGTCGGGACAGGGGTGTGTAATCGGCGTTAATGAGCAGTTCTTC. Its protein product is CASRSGQGCVIGVNEQFF.

CDR3 DNA: TGCGCCAGCAGCCACCGAACAGGGAGTCAGCCCCAGCATTTT. Its translation: CASSHRTGSQPQHF. The chain has TRBV4-3 and TRBJ1-5; a weak D match, TRBD1 (6 bases). The CDR3 length is 14 residues. Trimming took off 3 bases at V and 6 bases at J, with 12 bases between the two ends. Germline assignment: CDR1 LGHNA and CDR2 YSLEER.

This sequence joins TRBV7-8 and TRBJ2-3; the match to TRBD1 covers 7 bases. The CDR3 totals 15 residues. J gave up 7 bases and V 5 bases, and 12 bases lay outside the gene matches. The V gene's germline CDR1 is SGHVS and CDR2 FQNEAQ. The CDR3 sequence: CASSPGQELAYTQYF. The CDR3, as DNA: TGTGCCAGCAGCCCCGGACAGGAGCTCGCATATACGCAGTATTTT.

The V and J genes are TRBV7-2 and TRBJ1-1; 9 nucleotides agree with TRBD1. The germline gives CDR1 SGHTA, CDR2 FQGNSA. CDR3 length equals 14 residues. The V and J ends lost 3 bases and 7 bases, in that order; junction bases with no gene match: 6. CDR3 in DNA: TGTGCCAGCAGCTTTGGACAGGGGAGTTTTGAAGCTTTCTTT. Translating gives CASSFGQGSFEAFF.

This chain links TRBV19 with TRBJ1-2; D is possibly TRBD1 (6 bases). Germline V gene sequence: CDR1 LNHDA, CDR2 SQIVND (reference sequence). V lost 10 bases and J lost 0, with 12 bases in between. The CDR3 sequence is 13 residues long. CDR3 coding DNA: TGTGCCATTTCGACAGGTGCTAACTATGGCTACACCTTC. Amino acids: CAISTGANYGYTF.

As to this clone: At one boundary the junction diverges from the germline segment, which might be a read error. This chain joins TRBV18 and TRBJ1-2; D unclear. Germline values: CDR1 KGHSH, CDR2 LQKENI. The length of the CDR3 is 16 residues. The CDR3 DNA is TGTGCCAGCTCACCACCGGGAGGGCCCCGATACTATGGCTATACCTTC. It specifies CASSPPGGPRYYGYTF.

The chain recombines TRBV9 with TRBJ2-1; a possible D gene is TRBD2 (5 bases). V shed 0 bases and J shed 5 bases, with 9 bases lying between them. The CDR3 length is 14 residues. CDR1 and CDR2 from the germline V gene are SGDLS and YYNGEE. The CDR3 region is CASSVGSGDNEQFF. DNA for the CDR3: TGTGCCAGCAGCGTAGGGAGCGGAGACAATGAGCAGTTCTTC. Supplemented by reference TRBV9 and TRBJ2-1, the full variable domain reads DSGVTQTPKHLITATGQRVTLRCSPRSGDLSVYWYQQSLDQGLQFLIQYYNGEERAKGNILERFSAQQFPDLHSELNLSSLELGDSALYFCASSVGSGDNEQFFGPGTRLTVL.

The V and J genes are TRBV9 and TRBJ2-5, with 7 bases that match TRBD1. Germline V CDR1 and CDR2: SGDLS, YYNGEE. J gave up 4 bases and V 2 bases, and 8 bases lay outside the gene matches. The CDR3 sequence is 15 residues long. The CDR3 DNA is TGTGCCAGCAGCGTCTCGGGACAGCCATCAGAGACCCAGTACTTC. Translation gives CASSVSGQPSETQYF.

The chain recombines TRBV6-1 with TRBJ1-2; a weak D match, TRBD1 (5 bases). The CDR3 sequence is 15 residues long. Per germline, CDR1 MNHNS and CDR2 SASEGT. V gave up 1 base and J gave up 2 bases, with 11 bases separating them. CDR3 loop: CASSEGWQGNYGYTF. CDR3 sequence (DNA): TGTGCCAGCAGTGAAGGGTGGCAGGGAAACTATGGCTACACCTTC.

The chain carries TRBV15 and TRBJ2-3, with 8 bases fitting TRBD2. Unmatched junction bases numbered 4, after V lost 0 bases and J lost 2 bases. The CDR3 has 16 amino acids. CDR1 and CDR2 from the germline V gene are LNHNV and YYDKDF (reference sequence). The CDR3: CATSRDGRGDTDTQYF. In DNA, the CDR3 is TGTGCCACCAGCAGAGATGGGCGGGGGGACACAGATACGCAGTATTTT.

The genes are TRBV28 and TRBJ2-5; 11 bases fit TRBD2. CDR1 is MDHEN and CDR2 is SYDVKM in the germline V gene. Trimming at V came to 2 bases and at J to 1 base, leaving 6 bases not matched to a gene. The CDR3 totals 17 residues. In DNA form, the CDR3 reads TGTGCCAGCAGTTTACCTCGACTAGCGGGGTTCCAAGAGACCCAGTACTTC. This translates into CASSLPRLAGFQETQYF.

The chain joins TRBV19 to TRBJ2-2, with 10 bases that match TRBD1. The CDR3 sequence is 16 residues long. Unmatched junction bases numbered 6, after V lost 8 bases and J lost 0 bases. From germline, CDR1 is LNHDA and CDR2 SQIVND (reference sequence). The DNA of the CDR3 is TGTGCCAGTTCGGGGGGACAGGGGTCGAACACCGGGGAGCTGTTTTTT. It yields the protein CASSGGQGSNTGELFF.

This chain uses TRBV6-5 with TRBJ1-5; possibly TRBD1 for D (5 bases). CDR1 MNHEY and CDR2 SVGAGI come from the germline V gene. V shed 7 bases and J shed 6 bases, with 16 bases lying between them. This CDR3 region has 14 residues. The DNA of the CDR3 is TGTGCCAGCACCCCCGGGGGGGAGCGTCAGCCCCAGCATTTT. Its protein is CASTPGGERQPQHF.

The chain combines TRBV6-5 with TRBJ2-7, with 11 bases fitting TRBD1. V shed 3 bases, J shed 3 bases, and the junction held 1 base outside the gene matches. CDR1 and CDR2 (germline): MNHEY, SVGAGI. The CDR3 spans 14 residues. DNA for the CDR3: TGTGCCAGCAGTTATGGGACAGGGGGCTACGAGCAGTACTTC. It translates to CASSYGTGGYEQYF.

V and J are TRBV19 and TRBJ2-7; no definite D call. This CDR3 has 12 amino acids. Deletions cut 3 bases from V and 4 bases from J, with 7 bases between. Germline V gene lookup returns CDR1 LNHDA and CDR2 SQIVND (reference sequence). The CDR3 reads CASSMTGYEQYF. The CDR3 DNA follows: TGTGCCAGTAGTATGACTGGGTACGAGCAGTACTTC.

Note on this clone: This CDR3 is also generated by other DNA sequences in the sample. The chain carries TRBV27 and TRBJ2-7; 9 bases line up with TRBD1. The CDR3 has 15 amino acids. Trimming took 2 bases from V and 1 from J; bases not matched to a gene: 3. The germline V gene encodes CDR1 MNHEY and CDR2 SMNVEV (reference sequence). Written as DNA, the CDR3 is TGTGCCAGCAGTTTACTTGGGACAGGGTCCTACGAGCAGTACTTC. Protein product: CASSLLGTGSYEQYF.

The chain has TRBV6-5 and TRBJ2-7; TRBD2 agrees at 10 bases. CDR3 length equals 14 residues. V lost 4 bases and J lost 5; bases outside the gene matches: 5. CDR1 is MNHEY, CDR2 SVGAGI, per germline. The CDR3 sequence: CASSSLAGVHEQYF. DNA for the CDR3: TGTGCCAGCAGTTCCCTAGCGGGAGTTCACGAGCAGTACTTC.

The chain combines TRBV4-3 with TRBJ2-5; possibly TRBD1 for D (6 bases). The CDR3 contains 14 residues. Per the germline V gene, CDR1 is LGHNA and CDR2 is YSLEER. V lost 1 base to trimming and J lost 2 bases, with 8 bases between them. CDR3 sequence reads: CASSQGQVQETQYF. Written as DNA, the CDR3 is TGCGCCAGCAGCCAAGGACAGGTACAAGAGACCCAGTACTTC.

This rearrangement joins TRBV9 to TRBJ1-6; a possible D gene is TRBD1 (6 bases). Germline CDR1 and CDR2: SGDLS and YYNGEE. The ends were cut back, 0 bases at V and 9 bases at J, with 13 bases in the middle. The CDR3 is 15 amino acids. CDR3: CASSVAPGVRSPLHF. CDR3 in DNA: TGTGCCAGCAGCGTAGCTCCAGGGGTGCGTTCACCCCTCCACTTT.

The genes are TRBV19 and TRBJ2-1; D remains unclear. The CDR3 is 11 residues long. Trimming cost V 1 base and J 9 bases, with 4 bases left between them. CDR1 and CDR2 from the germline V gene are LNHDA and SQIVND (reference sequence). Here the CDR3 DNA reads TGTGCCAGTAGTATAGTCGGTGAGCAGTTCTTC. It translates to CASSIVGEQFF.

V usage is TRBV2 and J usage is TRBJ2-7; 11 bases match TRBD1. V gave up 7 bases and J gave up 5 bases; unmatched junction bases: 10. CDR3 length equals 15 residues. The V gene's germline CDR1 is SNHLY and CDR2 FYNNEI. CDR3 sequence: CASIYPGQGAHEQYF. The DNA for the CDR3 is TGTGCCAGCATCTACCCAGGACAGGGGGCCCACGAGCAGTACTTC.

The chain couples TRBV27 to TRBJ2-7; tentative D call: TRBD2 (6 bases). Trimming left V 2 bases short and J 9 bases short, with 14 bases between. Germline values: CDR1 MNHEY, CDR2 SMNVEV (reference sequence). The CDR3 contains 13 residues. CDR3 DNA: TGTGCCAGCAGTTTAGGAGGGTTGGCGAGGCAGTACTTC. Translating it yields CASSLGGLARQYF.

The chain joins TRBV7-9 to TRBJ1-2; 7 bases match TRBD1. V gave up 5 bases and J gave up 7 bases; unmatched junction bases: 10. This CDR3 comprises 14 residues. The germline CDR1 and CDR2 sequences are SEHNR and FQNEAQ (reference sequence). In DNA, the CDR3 is TGTGCCAGCAGCCTGGGACAGCAATCGGGTGGCTACACCTTC. Residues: CASSLGQQSGGYTF.